One and the same sample provided the 28 T cell receptor beta chains below, sequenced in a study of OX40 agonist ivuxolimab in advanced cancers. The method was immunoSEQ multiplex PCR; TCRdb's version includes in-frame clones alone and lacks a portion of them. The data show about 58,000 clones, roughly 77% seen once. The source was CD4+ or CD8+ T cells sorted from blood, collected in a trial of the OX40 agonist ivuxolimab. Source of these receptors: an adult with an advanced solid tumor such as melanoma, head and neck, liver or kidney cancer.

The rearrangement uses TRBV6-1 and TRBJ1-5; no definite D call. CDR1 and CDR2 from the germline V gene are MNHNS and SASEGT. The CDR3 is 13 residues long. V lost 6 bases and J lost 4, with 10 bases in between. This CDR3 reads CASRPGGNQPQHF. CDR3 sequence (DNA): TGTGCCAGCAGGCCGGGAGGGAATCAGCCCCAGCATTTT.

The V call is TRBV6-1, the J call TRBJ2-7, with 9 bases lining up with TRBD1. The V gene's germline CDR1 is MNHNS and CDR2 SASEGT. This CDR3 has 16 residues. The trim removed 3 bases at V and 6 bases at J, leaving 12 bases unmatched. CDR3 DNA: TGTGCCAGCAGTGATGGACCAGGACAGGGGAGTACCGAGCAGTACTTC. Translation: CASSDGPGQGSTEQYF.

CDR3 nucleotides: TGTGCCAGCAGTCCCAATCAGGTGGGTGAGCAGTTCTTC. Amino acids: CASSPNQVGEQFF. This rearrangement joins TRBV7-3 to TRBJ2-1; D not certain. Germline V CDR1 and CDR2: SGHTA, FQGTGA. The ends were cut back, 6 bases at V and 9 bases at J, with 15 bases in the middle. CDR3 size: 13 residues.

The chain links TRBV30 to TRBJ2-1; D remains unclear. The V end was cut by 0 bases, the J end by 8 bases, with 11 bases between. The germline gives CDR1 GTSNPN, CDR2 SVGIG (reference sequence). The CDR3 runs 13 residues. The CDR3 DNA is TGTGCCTGGAGTGTGCAAGTGCAGGATGAGCAGTTCTTC. Its protein product is CAWSVQVQDEQFF.

The rearrangement links TRBV5-1 to TRBJ1-1, with TRBD1 as a possible D gene (6 bases). CDR1 is SGHRS, CDR2 YFSETQ, per germline. V lost 4 bases and J lost 1, with 14 bases in between. There are 15 residues in the CDR3. The CDR3 spells CASSLDGQQNTEAFF. The CDR3 DNA reads as TGCGCCAGCAGCCTTGATGGACAGCAGAACACTGAAGCTTTCTTT.

A few counts support this clone. The chain recombines TRBV4-1 with TRBJ1-1; 8 nucleotides line up with TRBD1. The germline V gene encodes CDR1 MGHRA and CDR2 YSYEKL. This CDR3 is 17 amino acids long. Trimming took 0 bases from V and 2 from J; bases not matched to a gene: 8. CDR3 coding DNA: TGCGCCAGCAGCCAAGAACCCCAGACAGGGGCTAACACTGAAGCTTTCTTT. This translates into CASSQEPQTGANTEAFF.

The chain carries TRBV10-3 and TRBJ2-1, with no clear D. V lost 0 bases and J 8 bases, leaving 11 bases between the germline ends. CDR3 length equals 14 residues. Germline CDR1 and CDR2: ENHRY and SYGVKD. The CDR3 sequence is CAISESVLQYEQFF. CDR3 coding DNA: TGTGCCATCAGTGAGTCGGTCCTACAGTATGAGCAGTTCTTC.

The chain uses TRBV19 and TRBJ1-5; 9 bases are shared with TRBD1. Per the germline V gene, CDR1 is LNHDA and CDR2 is SQIVND (reference sequence). V lost 3 bases, J lost 5 bases, and 5 bases stayed unmatched. The CDR3 is 15 amino acids. CDR3 DNA: TGTGCCAGTAGTATCCGGACAGGGGTTGATCAGCCCCAGCATTTT. It specifies CASSIRTGVDQPQHF.

The rearrangement joins TRBV5-1 to TRBJ2-5; 10 bases match TRBD2. Germline V gene data show CDR1 as SGHRS and CDR2 as YFSETQ. V was clipped by 4 bases and J by 1 base; unmatched bases: 4. The CDR3 is made up of 15 amino acids. CDR3 protein: CASSRVAGGQETQYF. CDR3 nucleotides: TGCGCCAGCAGCAGGGTAGCGGGAGGCCAAGAGACCCAGTACTTC.

The chain recombines TRBV6-6 with TRBJ2-1; D unclear. V was shortened by 4 bases and J by 9 bases, with 10 bases between the two germline ends. This CDR3 comprises 12 residues. Germline assignment: CDR1 MNHNY and CDR2 SVGAGI (reference sequence). The CDR3: CASSFAGLEQFF. The CDR3 bases are TGTGCCAGCAGTTTCGCAGGTCTTGAGCAGTTCTTC.

The V call is TRBV5-1, the J call TRBJ1-3; D not certain. V lost 5 bases and J 0 bases, leaving 15 bases between the germline ends. This CDR3 comprises 16 residues. From germline, CDR1 is SGHRS and CDR2 YFSETQ. The chain's CDR3 is CASSSGTYFSGNTIYF. The DNA for the CDR3 is TGCGCCAGCAGTTCCGGAACCTATTTCTCTGGAAACACCATATATTTT. Full variable domain (outside the CDR3, taken from reference TRBV5-1 and TRBJ1-3): KAGVTQTPRYLIKTRGQQVTLSCSPISGHRSVSWYQQTPGQGLQFLFEYFSETQRNKGNFPGRFSGRQFSNSRSEMNVSTLELGDSALYLCASSSGTYFSGNTIYFGEGSWLTVV.

The rearrangement links TRBV19 to TRBJ1-1; 8 positions match TRBD1. The CDR3 is made up of 15 amino acids. Trimming at V came to 5 bases and at J to 4 bases, leaving 9 bases not matched to a gene. CDR1 LNHDA and CDR2 SQIVND come from the germline V gene (reference sequence). The CDR3 sequence: CASSRTGTDGTEAFF. DNA of the CDR3: TGTGCCAGTAGTCGGACAGGGACGGACGGCACTGAAGCTTTCTTT.

This clone was seen a few times. The V gene is TRBV28, the J gene TRBJ2-1; a possible D gene is TRBD2 (6 bases). This CDR3 is built from 14 residues. Trimming left V 5 bases short and J 8 bases short, with 16 bases between. Germline V gene lookup returns CDR1 MDHEN and CDR2 SYDVKM. The CDR3 DNA reads as TGTGCCAGCAGTAGTGGCGGCGGGGTGGATGAGCAGTTCTTC. Translated, it gives CASSSGGGVDEQFF.

The chain recombines TRBV19 with TRBJ2-4; either TRBD1 or TRBD2 may fit D (5 bases each). Germline V gives CDR1 LNHDA, CDR2 SQIVND (reference sequence). Trimming left V 4 bases short and J 1 base short, with 11 bases between. The CDR3 is 15 residues long. CDR3 sequence: CASSTSEGAKNIQYF. For the CDR3, the DNA is TGTGCCAGTAGTACTTCCGAGGGGGCCAAAAACATTCAGTACTTC.

The gene calls are TRBV5-1 and TRBJ1-2; no clear D gene. The germline V gene has CDR1 SGHRS and CDR2 YFSETQ. Trimming removed 3 bases at V and 0 bases at J, with 9 bases between. CDR3 length: 14 residues. DNA for the CDR3: TGCGCCAGCAGCTCCGGCAGCGCTAACTATGGCTACACCTTC. Protein sequence: CASSSGSANYGYTF.

This sequence joins TRBV5-4 and TRBJ2-7; D is ambiguous. With 1 base removed from V and 0 bases from J, the gap between germline ends came to 11 bases. Germline V gene lookup returns CDR1 SGHNT and CDR2 YYREEE (reference sequence). This CDR3 has 15 residues. CDR3 bases: TGTGCCAGCAGCTTGACTCCACAGAGCTCCTACGAGCAGTACTTC. Translated, it gives CASSLTPQSSYEQYF.

The genes are TRBV5-8 and TRBJ2-1, with 9 bases identical to TRBD2. Trimming at V came to 5 bases and at J to 4 bases, leaving 10 bases not matched to a gene. CDR3 length: 16 amino acids. CDR1 and CDR2 (germline): SGHTS, YDEGEE. The CDR3 spells CASRGLAGVVYNEQFF. The CDR3 region has the DNA TGTGCCAGCAGGGGGTTAGCGGGAGTCGTATACAATGAGCAGTTCTTC. The variable domain in full, with the rest retrieved from reference TRBV5-8 and TRBJ2-1, is EAGVTQSPTHLIKTRGQQATLRCSPISGHTSVYWYQQALGLGLQFLLWYDEGEERNRGNFPPRFSGRQFPNYSSELNVNALELEDSALYLCASRGLAGVVYNEQFFGPGTRLTVL.

In DNA, the CDR3 is TGCGCCAGCAGCTTGTGGGGGGCCACGAACACTGAAGCTTTCTTT. Translating gives CASSLWGATNTEAFF. The V gene is TRBV5-1, the J gene TRBJ1-1; possibly TRBD1 for D (6 bases). V lost 1 base and J 1 base, leaving 11 bases between the germline ends. The germline V gene encodes CDR1 SGHRS and CDR2 YFSETQ. The CDR3 covers 15 residues.

In its sample, this clone was seen a few times. The chain employs TRBV6-1 and TRBJ1-1; 11 nucleotides align to TRBD1. CDR1 is MNHNS, CDR2 SASEGT, per germline. The CDR3 has 12 residues. V trimming: 11 bases; J trimming: 5 bases; junction bases outside the gene matches: 4. This CDR3 is CAGQGAGTEAFF. The CDR3, as DNA: TGTGCCGGACAGGGGGCCGGGACTGAAGCTTTCTTT.

This rearrangement joins TRBV5-8 to TRBJ1-5; no clear D. The germline V gene encodes CDR1 SGHTS and CDR2 YDEGEE. With 4 bases removed from V and 2 bases from J, the gap between germline ends came to 13 bases. The CDR3 covers 15 residues. CDR3 bases: TGTGCCAGCAGCCTTAAGTTTAATCGCAATCAGCCCCAGCATTTT. Translated, it gives CASSLKFNRNQPQHF.

CDR3 in amino acids: CASSIRNTGELFF. The CDR3 DNA reads as TGCGCCAGCAGTATTCGGAACACCGGGGAGCTGTTTTTT. This chain uses TRBV5-1 with TRBJ2-2; D gene uncertain. V lost 5 bases and J lost 1, with 6 bases in between. Per germline, CDR1 SGHRS and CDR2 YFSETQ. There are 13 residues in the CDR3.

This clone was observed a few times. V usage is TRBV30 and J usage is TRBJ1-2; D unclear. The CDR3 runs to 13 residues. V lost 3 bases and J lost 6, with 14 bases in between. Germline V CDR1 and CDR2: GTSNPN, SVGIG (reference sequence). CDR3 DNA: TGTGCCTGGAGCGAGAGGTGGAGGGATGGCTACACCTTC. Protein sequence: CAWSERWRDGYTF.

Worth noting for this clone: Distinct nucleotide sequences in the sample also encode this CDR3. The rearrangement links TRBV9 to TRBJ1-5; the D is unclear. The germline CDR1 and CDR2 sequences are SGDLS and YYNGEE. V lost 2 bases and J lost 5, with 11 bases in between. CDR3 length: 14 amino acids. CDR3 loop: CASSVGTEDQPQHF. The CDR3 nucleotides are TGTGCCAGCAGCGTGGGCACGGAGGATCAGCCCCAGCATTTT.

J is TRBJ1-2 and V is TRBV18, with 7 bases identical to TRBD1. V gave up 4 bases and J gave up 6 bases; unmatched junction bases: 8. The CDR3 loop spans 14 amino acids. Germline loops: CDR1 KGHSH, CDR2 LQKENI. The CDR3 protein is CASSLTGQRHGYTF. The CDR3 nucleotides read TGTGCCAGCTCACTAACGGGACAGAGACATGGCTACACCTTC.

This clone came up a few times. The chain links TRBV30 to TRBJ1-2, with unresolved D. Germline V gene sequence: CDR1 GTSNPN, CDR2 SVGIG (reference sequence). The CDR3 has 13 amino acids. With 3 bases removed from V and 8 bases from J, the gap between germline ends came to 16 bases. The CDR3 loop is CAWRAPPTSGYTF. The CDR3 DNA reads TGTGCCTGGAGGGCTCCTCCAACCTCCGGCTACACCTTC.

V and J are TRBV29-1 and TRBJ1-1; TRBD1 is a possible D gene (6 bases). There are 14 residues in the CDR3. Deletions cut 8 bases from V and 3 bases from J, with 19 bases between. Germline V gives CDR1 SQVTM, CDR2 ANQGSEA. The CDR3 loop reads CSFTTGFSDTEAFF. The CDR3 DNA reads TGCAGCTTCACGACAGGCTTCAGTGACACTGAAGCTTTCTTT.

This clone was found a few times. The chain has TRBV30 and TRBJ2-2, with D tentatively TRBD1 (5 bases). CDR3 size: 13 residues. V was pared by 0 bases and J by 7 bases, with 9 bases between. Germline V gene sequence: CDR1 GTSNPN, CDR2 SVGIG (reference sequence). CDR3 in DNA: TGTGCCTGGAGTGTTAGGGGCGGCGGGGAGCTGTTTTTT. Translation gives CAWSVRGGGELFF.

V gene TRBV19 combines with J gene TRBJ1-1, with 10 bases matching TRBD1. V was clipped by 9 bases and J by 7 bases; unmatched bases: 11. This CDR3 has 14 amino acids. Germline CDR1 and CDR2: LNHDA and SQIVND (reference sequence). CDR3 region: CASQRQGAADEAFF. The CDR3 coding sequence is TGTGCCAGCCAGAGACAGGGGGCAGCGGATGAAGCTTTCTTT.